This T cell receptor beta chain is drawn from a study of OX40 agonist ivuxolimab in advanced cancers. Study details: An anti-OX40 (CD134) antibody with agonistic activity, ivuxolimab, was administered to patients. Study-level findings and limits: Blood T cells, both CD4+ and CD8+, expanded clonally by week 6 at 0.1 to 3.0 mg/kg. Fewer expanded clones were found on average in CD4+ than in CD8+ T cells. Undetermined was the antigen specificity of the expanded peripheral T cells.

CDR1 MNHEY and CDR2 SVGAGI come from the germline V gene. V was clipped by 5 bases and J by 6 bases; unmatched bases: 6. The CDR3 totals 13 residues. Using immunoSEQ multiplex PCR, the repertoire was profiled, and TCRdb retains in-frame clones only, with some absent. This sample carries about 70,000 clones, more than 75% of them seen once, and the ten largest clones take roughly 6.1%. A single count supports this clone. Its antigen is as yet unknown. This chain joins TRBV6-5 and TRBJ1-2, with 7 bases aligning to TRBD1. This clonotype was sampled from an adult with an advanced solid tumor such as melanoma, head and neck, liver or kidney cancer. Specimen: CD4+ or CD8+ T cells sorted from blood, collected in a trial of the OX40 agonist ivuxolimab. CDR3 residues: CASSTQGGNGYTF. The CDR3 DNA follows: TGTGCCAGCAGTACTCAGGGGGGGAATGGCTACACCTTC.